This TCR beta chain appears in the sequencing data of a study of blood T cells in healthy people across ages. V was pared by 2 bases and J by 3 bases, with 6 bases between. Germline values: CDR1 SGDLS, CDR2 YYNGEE. The CDR3 consists of 13 residues. Whole-study findings and limits: Not knowing donor CMV status may have confounded expanded clonotype changes.

To note about this clonotype: The target antigen is unknown.

Primers used in a second PCR of about 7 to 11 cycles were a sample-barcoded 5' primer and a J-beta primer mix. TCRdb passed the 5' RACE reads through MiXCR, listing each CDR3 protein once. The sample lists around 990,000 distinct CDR3 sequences, almost 25% occurring once. The same specimen was also included in a second study, on T cells of mothers and their children. From that second work: All donors were healthy and Caucasian; they were three mothers and their six children.

The sample was blood. This receptor was identified in a girl aged 2 to 10 in good health. The chain combines TRBV9 with TRBJ1-5; D ambiguous. This CDR3 is CASSVGVNQPQHF. The CDR3 DNA is TGTGCCAGCAGCGTGGGCGTCAATCAGCCCCAGCATTTT.